Presented here are 32 T cell receptor beta chains from one specimen sequenced in a study of T cells after posttransplantation cyclophosphamide. The naive gate required viable CD3+CD4+ or CD3+CD8+ cells with CCR7+CD45RA+CD45RO-CD95-CD27+CD28+ phenotype. Libraries were prepared by immunoSEQ multiplex PCR; TCRdb keeps only in-frame clonotypes and omits some of them. In the table there are about 16,000 clones, about 95% of which are singletons. Specimen: naive CD4+ T cells sorted from blood. The source is a woman aged 45 to 65 in good health and a related stem cell transplant donor.

This chain links TRBV11-2 with TRBJ1-2, with 7 bases identical to TRBD1. This CDR3 has 15 amino acids. With V trimmed by 3 bases and J by 0 bases, 4 bases remained unmatched. Germline CDR1 is SGHAT and CDR2 is FQNNGV. CDR3: CASSLDGTANYGYTF. Written as DNA, the CDR3 is TGTGCCAGCAGCTTGGACGGGACAGCTAACTATGGCTACACCTTC.

V gene TRBV10-3 combines with J gene TRBJ2-7; 10 nucleotides line up with TRBD1. The V gene end was trimmed by 5 bases and the J gene end by 6 bases; junction bases not matched to a gene: 7. This CDR3 region has 14 residues. CDR1 and CDR2 (germline): ENHRY, SYGVKD. The CDR3 reads CAISPWDRGSEQYF. The CDR3 DNA sequence: TGTGCCATCAGTCCATGGGACAGGGGATCCGAGCAGTACTTC.

V and J are TRBV11-2 and TRBJ1-2; D is unclear. CDR3 length equals 12 residues. V lost 3 bases, J lost 5 bases, and 7 bases lay in between. Per the germline V gene, CDR1 is SGHAT and CDR2 is FQNNGV. The CDR3 coding sequence is TGTGCCAGCAGCTTCCGCAGATATGGCTACACCTTC. Translated: CASSFRRYGYTF.

This clone was picked up one time. The CDR3 loop is CASSLGGRAGNEQFF. Here the CDR3 DNA reads TGTGCCAGCAGCTTAGGTGGGAGGGCCGGCAATGAGCAGTTCTTC. The chain links TRBV7-3 to TRBJ2-1, with 7 bases identical to TRBD2. CDR1 and CDR2 from the germline V gene are SGHTA and FQGTGA. The CDR3 totals 15 residues. V shed 2 bases and J 6 bases; nucleotides not matched to a gene: 7. The complete variable domain, with remaining parts taken from reference TRBV7-3 and TRBJ2-1, reads GAGVSQTPSNKVTEKGKYVELRCDPISGHTALYWYRQSLGQGPEFLIYFQGTGAADDSGLPNDRFFAVRPEGSVSTLKIQRTERGDSAVYLCASSLGGRAGNEQFFGPGTRLTVL.

Turning to this clone: One end of the junction is discordant with germline, which a read error may explain. This chain joins TRBV6-1 and TRBJ2-6; possibly TRBD1 for D (5 bases). Germline V gene data show CDR1 as MNHNS and CDR2 as SASEGT. The CDR3 has 14 amino acids. The CDR3 loop reads CASSSTAGADVLTF. CDR3 DNA: TGTGCCAGCAGTTCGACAGCTGGGGCCGACGTCCTGACTTTC.

The CDR3 coding sequence is TGTGCCATCAGTGCGGGACAGGTCACTAGCAATCAGCCCCAGCATTTT. Amino acids: CAISAGQVTSNQPQHF. This chain uses TRBV10-3 with TRBJ1-5, with TRBD1 matching over 8 bases. Germline V CDR1 and CDR2: ENHRY, SYGVKD. This CDR3 comprises 16 residues. Trimming removed 4 bases from V and 0 bases from J; junction bases left unmatched: 5.

This chain links TRBV7-8 with TRBJ2-5; D possibly corresponds to TRBD1 (5 bases). The CDR3 sequence is 13 residues long. Germline CDR1 is SGHVS and CDR2 is FQNEAQ. V lost 5 bases to trimming and J lost 5 bases, with 12 bases between them. The CDR3 protein is CASSTRVTETQYF. CDR3 DNA sequence: TGTGCCAGCAGCACCAGGGTGACGGAGACCCAGTACTTC.

This chain joins TRBV7-2 and TRBJ1-2, with 9 bases that match TRBD1. Germline-derived CDR1 and CDR2 are SGHTA and FQGNSA. This CDR3 spans 15 amino acids. V lost 5 bases and J lost 5; bases outside the gene matches: 9. CDR3 sequence: CASSLGQGPTYGYTF. The CDR3 DNA sequence: TGTGCCAGCAGCCTCGGACAGGGGCCAACTTATGGCTACACCTTC.

The chain is built from TRBV7-3 and TRBJ1-1; weak D call: TRBD1 (5 bases). Trimming shortened V by 5 bases and J by 0 bases, and 13 bases separated the two germline ends. The CDR3 spans 15 residues. Germline lookup yields CDR1 SGHTA and CDR2 FQGTGA. This CDR3 is CASSPQGLMNTEAFF. DNA for the CDR3: TGTGCCAGCAGCCCCCAGGGCCTCATGAACACTGAAGCTTTCTTT.

The chain employs TRBV5-4 and TRBJ1-1; the match to TRBD1 covers 10 bases. Germline V gene data show CDR1 as SGHNT and CDR2 as YYREEE (reference sequence). This CDR3 spans 16 amino acids. Losses at the gene ends were 4 bases for V and 2 bases for J; bases not matched to a gene: 8. The CDR3 reads CASSPRDRGFNTEAFF. For the CDR3, the DNA is TGTGCCAGCAGCCCCAGGGACAGGGGCTTTAACACTGAAGCTTTCTTT.

This clone was detected once. V and J are TRBV5-1 and TRBJ2-1, with 11 bases identical to TRBD2. V lost 3 bases and J lost 7; bases outside the gene matches: 3. This CDR3 is built from 14 residues. The germline V gene encodes CDR1 SGHRS and CDR2 YFSETQ. CDR3 residues: CASSSSGRRNEQFF. As DNA, the CDR3 is TGCGCCAGCAGCTCTAGCGGGAGGCGGAATGAGCAGTTCTTC.

J is TRBJ1-2 and V is TRBV28; D unclear. The CDR3 is 14 amino acids. V lost 4 bases, J lost 6 bases, and 15 bases lay in between. Germline values: CDR1 MDHEN, CDR2 SYDVKM. The CDR3 region has the DNA TGTGCCAGCAGTTCTCCCGGGGAGGGAAATGGCTACACCTTC. Residues: CASSSPGEGNGYTF.

The chain recombines TRBV5-6 with TRBJ2-5; tentative D call: TRBD2 (7 bases). The CDR3 contains 14 residues. Between the trimmed V and J ends, which lost 4 bases and 6 bases, there was a span of 16 bases. Germline V gene lookup returns CDR1 SGHDT and CDR2 YYEEEE. CDR3 sequence reads: CASSQPGGHQTQYF. Written as DNA, the CDR3 is TGTGCCAGCAGCCAGCCGGGGGGACATCAGACCCAGTACTTC.

J is TRBJ1-5 and V is TRBV18, with TRBD1 matching over 12 bases. CDR1 and CDR2 from the germline V gene are KGHSH and LQKENI. The J segment lost 6 bases and the V segment lost 3 bases, leaving 3 bases of the junction unmatched. CDR3 length: 15 residues. The CDR3 is CASSPGTGGGQPQHF. The CDR3 DNA reads as TGTGCCAGCTCACCCGGGACAGGGGGCGGTCAGCCCCAGCATTTT. The whole variable domain, filled in from reference TRBV18 and TRBJ1-5, reads NAGVMQNPRHLVRRRGQEARLRCSPMKGHSHVYWYRQLPEEGLKFMVYLQKENIIDESGMPKERFSAEFPKEGPSILRIQQVVRGDSAAYFCASSPGTGGGQPQHFGDGTRLSIL.

This sequence joins TRBV5-6 and TRBJ1-2, with D unresolved. CDR1 and CDR2 from the germline V gene are SGHDT and YYEEEE. The CDR3 totals 13 residues. V lost 4 bases and J 2 bases, leaving 9 bases between the germline ends. The CDR3 DNA sequence: TGTGCCAGCAGCACCACAGAGAACTATGGCTACACCTTC. Translated: CASSTTENYGYTF.

This clone occurred once. The chain uses TRBV7-2 and TRBJ1-2, with a weak D call TRBD1 (6 bases). CDR3 length: 15 residues. Per germline, CDR1 SGHTA and CDR2 FQGNSA. V was pared by 6 bases and J by 1 base, with 15 bases between. CDR3 loop: CASRETGSLNYGYTF. The CDR3 DNA sequence: TGTGCCAGCAGGGAGACAGGAAGCCTTAACTATGGCTACACCTTC. The complete variable domain, with remaining parts taken from reference TRBV7-2 and TRBJ1-2, reads GAGVSQSPSNKVTEKGKDVELRCDPISGHTALYWYRQSLGQGLEFLIYFQGNSAPDKSGLPSDRFSAERTGGSVSTLTIQRTQQEDSAVYLCASRETGSLNYGYTFGSGTRLTVV.

This chain connects TRBV5-4 to TRBJ2-7, with a weak D call TRBD2 (5 bases). The CDR3 is 15 residues long. Trimming removed 2 bases at V and 3 bases at J, with 15 bases between. Germline V gene sequence: CDR1 SGHNT, CDR2 YYREEE (reference sequence). The CDR3 here is CASSFSPGSHYEQYF. The CDR3 region has the DNA TGTGCCAGCAGCTTCTCTCCGGGAAGCCACTACGAGCAGTACTTC.

This clone has a single count. V usage is TRBV25-1 and J usage is TRBJ2-1; TRBD2 might be the D (5 bases). CDR3 length: 11 residues. Germline CDR1 is MGHDK and CDR2 is SYGVNS. V was clipped by 1 base and J by 15 bases, with 10 bases between them. This CDR3 reads CASSESGRGFF. CDR3 nucleotide sequence: TGTGCCAGCAGTGAATCCGGCCGGGGGTTCTTC. Full variable domain (outside the CDR3, taken from reference TRBV25-1 and TRBJ2-1): EADIYQTPRYLVIGTGKKITLECSQTMGHDKMYWYQQDPGMELHLIHYSYGVNSTEKGDLSSESTVSRIRTEHFPLTLESARPSHTSQYLCASSESGRGFFGPGTRLTVL.

The chain employs TRBV6-6 and TRBJ1-1; D might be TRBD1 (6 bases). Looked up from germline, CDR1 is MNHNY and CDR2 is SVGAGI (reference sequence). The CDR3 loop spans 15 amino acids. The V gene lost 0 bases and the J gene lost 4 bases, with 12 bases spanning the gap. CDR3 sequence (DNA): TGTGCCAGCAGTTACTCGGGGGCCCAGGGCACTGAAGCTTTCTTT. Amino acids: CASSYSGAQGTEAFF.

The CDR3 region is CASSGRTAEKLFF. For the CDR3, the DNA is TGTGCCAGTAGTGGGCGGACAGCTGAAAAACTGTTTTTT. The rearrangement uses TRBV19 and TRBJ1-4; D perhaps matches TRBD1 (6 bases). This CDR3 comprises 13 residues. The V gene's germline CDR1 is LNHDA and CDR2 SQIVND (reference sequence). The germline V and J ends were trimmed by 5 bases and 7 bases, with 11 bases remaining between them.

The J gene is TRBJ2-3, the V gene TRBV7-8; a possible D gene is TRBD2 (7 bases). This CDR3 has 15 amino acids. Germline-derived CDR1 and CDR2 are SGHVS and FQNEAQ. Trimming cost V 5 bases and J 5 bases, with 17 bases left between them. CDR3 protein: CASSPAGAVQDTQYF. The CDR3 DNA follows: TGTGCCAGCAGCCCCGCGGGGGCTGTTCAAGATACGCAGTATTTT.

V usage is TRBV11-2 and J usage is TRBJ1-5; TRBD1 agrees at 7 bases. The CDR3 runs 16 residues. J lost 2 bases, V lost 5 bases, and 9 bases had no gene match. Germline assignment: CDR1 SGHAT and CDR2 FQNNGV. CDR3 bases: TGTGCCAGCAGCCCGTCGAGGGGGCCACGCAATCAGCCCCAGCATTTT. Its translation is CASSPSRGPRNQPQHF. The full variable domain, rest sourced from reference TRBV11-2 and TRBJ1-5, is EAGVAQSPRYKIIEKRQSVAFWCNPISGHATLYWYQQILGQGPKLLIQFQNNGVVDDSQLPKDRFSAERLKGVDSTLKIQPAKLEDSAVYLCASSPSRGPRNQPQHFGDGTRLSIL.

The J gene is TRBJ2-3, the V gene TRBV19; TRBD2 might be the D (7 bases). CDR3 length equals 19 residues. V shed 2 bases and J shed 1 base, with 22 bases lying between them. Germline lookup yields CDR1 LNHDA and CDR2 SQIVND (reference sequence). The CDR3 DNA reads as TGTGCCAGTAGTATAAGGGGGTCAAGGGCTAGCGGACGCACAGATACGCAGTATTTT. Amino acid sequence: CASSIRGSRASGRTDTQYF.

V and J are TRBV27 and TRBJ2-6; weak D call: TRBD1 (6 bases). Germline V gene data show CDR1 as MNHEY and CDR2 as SMNVEV (reference sequence). The CDR3 has 16 amino acids. Trimming pared 5 bases from V and 0 bases from J, leaving 11 bases between. The DNA of the CDR3 is TGTGCCAGCAGTCCCAGGGGAATCTCTGGGGCCAACGTCCTGACTTTC. This gives the protein CASSPRGISGANVLTF.

J is TRBJ2-1 and V is TRBV18; TRBD2 might be the D (6 bases). CDR3 length: 13 residues. Trimming took off 5 bases at V and 12 bases at J, with 17 bases between the two ends. Germline loops: CDR1 KGHSH, CDR2 LQKENI. The CDR3: CASSTLPVGGQFF. The CDR3 DNA sequence: TGTGCCAGCTCAACACTCCCCGTGGGAGGGCAGTTCTTC.

The V call is TRBV18, the J call TRBJ1-4; 7 positions match TRBD1. CDR3 length equals 16 residues. Losses at the gene ends were 3 bases for V and 3 bases for J; bases not matched to a gene: 7. CDR1 KGHSH and CDR2 LQKENI come from the germline V gene. CDR3 bases: TGTGCCAGCTCACCGGGCAGGGGGACTTCTAATGAAAAACTGTTTTTT. This translates into CASSPGRGTSNEKLFF.

This clone appeared once. This chain joins TRBV2 and TRBJ2-1; 7 bases are a match to TRBD2. The length of the CDR3 is 15 residues. V lost 8 bases, J lost 0 bases, and 7 bases stayed unmatched. Germline CDR1 SNHLY, CDR2 FYNNEI. CDR3 DNA sequence: TGTGCCAGCTCCAGAGCGGGAAGCTCCTACAATGAGCAGTTCTTC. Its translation: CASSRAGSSYNEQFF.

This rearrangement joins TRBV2 to TRBJ2-6, with D possibly TRBD1 on 6 matching bases. The germline CDR1 and CDR2 sequences are SNHLY and FYNNEI. The CDR3 is 14 amino acids. DNA of the CDR3: TGTGCGGGGGCAGTGACCTCTGGGGCCAACGTCCTGACTTTC. Its protein product is CAGAVTSGANVLTF.

The chain employs TRBV27 and TRBJ1-2; no reliable D call. The CDR3 length is 13 residues. The V end lost 6 bases, the J end lost 4 bases, and 12 bases lay between the germline ends. Germline V gene sequence: CDR1 MNHEY, CDR2 SMNVEV (reference sequence). Here the CDR3 reads CASSPREGYGYTF. The DNA for the CDR3 is TGTGCCAGCAGCCCGCGGGAGGGCTATGGCTACACCTTC.

The rearrangement links TRBV5-8 to TRBJ2-1, with 8 bases lining up with TRBD1. V trimming: 3 bases; J trimming: 5 bases; junction bases outside the gene matches: 13. Germline lookup yields CDR1 SGHTS and CDR2 YDEGEE. The CDR3 has 17 amino acids. Here the CDR3 DNA reads TGTGCCAGCAGCTCCGGACAGGGACTCCTAACTAACAATGAGCAGTTCTTC. Its translation is CASSSGQGLLTNNEQFF.

The gene calls are TRBV19 and TRBJ2-3, with TRBD1 matching over 7 bases. CDR1 is LNHDA and CDR2 is SQIVND in the germline V gene (reference sequence). The CDR3 has 14 amino acids. V lost 4 bases, J lost 2 bases, and 3 bases stayed unmatched. Written as DNA, the CDR3 is TGTGCCAGTAGTAGGGGACAGATCACAGATACGCAGTATTTT. Translated: CASSRGQITDTQYF.

The chain joins TRBV11-3 to TRBJ2-3; TRBD2 might be the D (5 bases). Deletions cut 3 bases from V and 6 bases from J, with 13 bases between. Germline-derived CDR1 and CDR2 are SGHNT and YENEEA. This CDR3 region has 14 residues. Here the CDR3 DNA reads TGTGCCAGCAGCTTCTCCTCACGAGGGGATACGCAGTATTTT. It codes for CASSFSSRGDTQYF.